The 7 T cell receptor beta chains listed next were all sequenced from one sample in a study of OX40 agonist ivuxolimab in advanced cancers. The assay was immunoSEQ multiplex PCR, and TCRdb's table has in-frame clones only and misses some. The table records tens of thousands of clones, roughly 82% of them present only once. Sample: CD4+ or CD8+ T cells sorted from blood, taken in a trial of the OX40 agonist ivuxolimab. The source is an adult with an advanced solid tumor such as melanoma, head and neck, liver or kidney cancer.

The chain joins TRBV6-5 to TRBJ1-5; a weak D match, TRBD1 (6 bases). The CDR3 totals 13 residues. Germline assignment: CDR1 MNHEY and CDR2 SVGAGI. The V end lost 4 bases, the J end lost 4 bases, and 8 bases lay between the germline ends. CDR3 region: CASSSTGNQPQHF. CDR3 coding DNA: TGTGCCAGCAGTTCCACAGGGAATCAGCCCCAGCATTTT.

The chain recombines TRBV7-2 with TRBJ1-2; tentative D call: TRBD1 (6 bases). From germline, CDR1 is SGHTA and CDR2 FQGNSA. V was clipped by 1 base and J by 8 bases, with 8 bases between them. CDR3 size: 12 residues. Here the CDR3 DNA reads TGTGCCAGCAGCTTAGTAACAGGGGGCTACACCTTC. Residues: CASSLVTGGYTF.

The chain links TRBV5-6 to TRBJ2-5, with 8 bases aligning to TRBD2. The J segment lost 5 bases and the V segment lost 1 base, leaving 4 bases of the junction unmatched. The CDR3 contains 14 residues. Germline lookup yields CDR1 SGHDT and CDR2 YYEEEE. CDR3 coding DNA: TGTGCCAGCAGCTTGCGGGGGGGCGCGGAGACCCAGTACTTC. It specifies CASSLRGGAETQYF.

Here the CDR3 DNA reads TGTGCCAGCAGCGTCCTAATCGGGGAAAAACTGTTTTTT. This translates into CASSVLIGEKLFF. This chain uses TRBV7-2 with TRBJ1-4; D remains unclear. Deletions cut 5 bases from V and 8 bases from J, with 12 bases between. In germline, CDR1 is SGHTA, CDR2 FQGNSA. There are 13 residues in the CDR3.

In the case of this clone: Distinct nucleotide sequences in the sample also encode this CDR3. In nucleotides, the CDR3 is TGCGCCAGCAGTGACAGGGACGGGGATGGCTACACCTTC. The encoded protein is CASSDRDGDGYTF. The rearrangement joins TRBV10-2 to TRBJ1-2, with D possibly matching TRBD1 (5 bases). V lost 3 bases to trimming and J lost 6 bases, with 11 bases between them. Germline V gene data show CDR1 as WSHSY and CDR2 as SAAADI. CDR3 length equals 13 residues.

The chain couples TRBV6-5 to TRBJ1-5, with TRBD1 identical over 8 bases. Germline V gene lookup returns CDR1 MNHEY and CDR2 SVGAGI. The CDR3 sequence is 15 residues long. V dropped 4 bases and J dropped 2; count of bases not matched to a gene: 4. CDR3 DNA sequence: TGTGCCAGCAGTTGGACAGGGTATCGCAATCAGCCCCAGCATTTT. This sequence encodes CASSWTGYRNQPQHF.

The chain links TRBV7-2 to TRBJ2-3; tentatively, D is TRBD1 (5 bases). V lost 4 bases and J 1 base, leaving 18 bases between the germline ends. The CDR3 runs 17 residues. Germline V lookup: CDR1 SGHTA, CDR2 FQGNSA. CDR3 bases: TGTGCCAGCAGCTCTTATATCAGGGCAGAGGGCACAGATACGCAGTATTTT. Protein product: CASSSYIRAEGTDTQYF.